The present TCR beta chain was sequenced within a study of CD8+CD57+ T cells in acquired aplastic anemia. Study background: Sorting CD4+ and CD8+ cells gave DNA averaging approximately 2.9 ug.

The V gene end was trimmed by 1 base and the J gene end by 3 bases; junction bases not matched to a gene: 3. CDR3 length: 14 residues. Germline assignment: CDR1 SGHKS and CDR2 YYEKEE (reference sequence). Concerning this clonotype: What it binds is unknown.

Profiling that covered TCR beta VDJ and CDR3 relied on genomic DNA as its template. Using its own MiXCR run on the reads, TCRdb lists one record per CDR3 protein. The sample lists around 250,000 distinct CDR3 sequences, approximately 55% occurring once. Study-wide findings and caveats: Common to patients and controls were 25 to 30 CD8+ CDR3 sequences. No significant difference in CD8+ Simpson's diversity was found between patients and controls.

Sample: sorted CD4+, CD8+, or CD8+CD57+ T cells (not recorded which) from PBMCs. The receptor comes from a human donor with severe aplastic anemia or a healthy control (not recorded which). The chain uses TRBV5-5 and TRBJ2-7; 8 bases are a match to TRBD1. The CDR3 nucleotides read TGTGCCAGCAGCTTGCCGGACAGGGTCTACGAGCAGTACTTC. Its translation: CASSLPDRVYEQYF. Variable domain in full (rest from reference TRBV5-5 and TRBJ2-7): DAGVTQSPTHLIKTRGQQVTLRCSPISGHKSVSWYQQVLGQGPQFIFQYYEKEERGRGNFPDRFSARQFPNYSSELNVNALLLGDSALYLCASSLPDRVYEQYFGPGTRLTVT.